What follows are 6 T cell receptor beta chains derived from one specimen sequenced in a study of CD8 T cells in Susac syndrome. Reverse transcription of roughly 0.5 to 1 ug RNA was performed with random hexamers. TCRdb redid the calling of the immunoSEQ multiplex PCR reads with MiXCR, one entry per CDR3 protein. The sample yields some 450,000 distinct CDR3 sequences, around 83% seen once. Sequencing was performed on CD8+ T cells from PBMCs. The source is a human donor with multiple sclerosis.

CDR3 nucleotide sequence: TGTGCCAGTAGTACACGACAGGGCACAGATACGCAGTATTTT. Its translation: CASSTRQGTDTQYF. This chain uses TRBV19 with TRBJ2-3, with a weak D call TRBD1 (6 bases). The V end was cut by 4 bases, the J end by 1 base, with 9 bases between. CDR1 is LNHDA, CDR2 SQIVND, per germline (reference sequence). The CDR3 is 14 residues long.

The chain couples TRBV2 to TRBJ2-5, with 7 bases identical to TRBD1. V trimming: 8 bases; J trimming: 3 bases; junction bases outside the gene matches: 12. Germline V gives CDR1 SNHLY, CDR2 FYNNEI. This CDR3 contains 15 residues. The CDR3 nucleotides read TGTGCCAGCGGAACCCCCGGGACAGCCGAAGAGACCCAGTACTTC. It translates to CASGTPGTAEETQYF. Looking up the rest from reference TRBV2 and TRBJ2-5 gives the full variable domain: EPEVTQTPSHQVTQMGQEVILRCVPISNHLYFYWYRQILGQKVEFLVSFYNNEISEKSEIFDDQFSVERPDGSNFTLKIRSTKLEDSAMYFCASGTPGTAEETQYFGPGTRLLVL.

The chain is built from TRBV6-5 and TRBJ1-4; D might be TRBD1 (6 bases). Per the germline V gene, CDR1 is MNHEY and CDR2 is SVGAGI. V lost 0 bases and J 6 bases, leaving 11 bases between the germline ends. The CDR3 has 15 amino acids. CDR3 sequence: CASSYSPGEDEKLFF. CDR3 nucleotides: TGTGCCAGCAGTTACTCACCAGGGGAGGATGAAAAACTGTTTTTT.

DNA for the CDR3: TGTGCCAGCAGGGAGGTGGCCTACGAGCAGTACTTC. It translates to CASREVAYEQYF. This chain joins TRBV2 and TRBJ2-7; a possible D gene is TRBD2 (5 bases). V was cut by 6 bases and J by 2 bases, with 8 bases left in between. Germline V gives CDR1 SNHLY, CDR2 FYNNEI. CDR3 length: 12 residues. Filled out from reference TRBV2 and TRBJ2-7, the complete variable domain reads EPEVTQTPSHQVTQMGQEVILRCVPISNHLYFYWYRQILGQKVEFLVSFYNNEISEKSEIFDDQFSVERPDGSNFTLKIRSTKLEDSAMYFCASREVAYEQYFGPGTRLTVT.

The chain is built from TRBV6-1 and TRBJ2-3; possibly TRBD2 for D (6 bases). From germline, CDR1 is MNHNS and CDR2 SASEGT. CDR3 size: 17 residues. V dropped 7 bases and J dropped 0 bases, with 20 bases sitting between them. The CDR3 DNA is TGTGCCAGCACCCAATCAGGTAGCGGATCTAGCACAGATACGCAGTATTTT. Translation gives CASTQSGSGSSTDTQYF.

The chain links TRBV6-2 or TRBV6-3 to TRBJ2-2; 8 nucleotides agree with TRBD1. The CDR3 is 16 residues long. From germline, CDR1 is MNHEY and CDR2 SVGEGT. Trimming took 0 bases from V and 3 from J; bases not matched to a gene: 3. CDR3 coding DNA: TGTGCCAGCAGTTACTCCCACAGGGGGGACACCGGGGAGCTGTTTTTT. As protein: CASSYSHRGDTGELFF.